The source of this T cell receptor (beta chain) is a study of cytomegalovirus exposure and HLA in healthy donors. At the level of the study: Some 85 million unique TCRs, all from HLA-typed donors, were included in an early release of the data.

Per the germline V gene, CDR1 is SNHLY and CDR2 is FYNNEI. J lost 1 base, V lost 7 bases, and 2 bases had no gene match. The CDR3 is 13 amino acids. Details on this clone: Its specificity is not known.

Study-wide points: TCR beta V- and J-gene trimming was later associated with a missense DCLRE1C variant. Roughly uniform sequencing depth across donors was assumed, possibly incorrectly. A later analysis, which compared TCR beta chains of equal frequency, found the HLA-associated ones more clonally expanded.

PCR employed 60 Vbeta and 13 Jbeta primers. TCRdb's copy holds only in-frame clones and misses some; the assay was immunoSEQ multiplex PCR. The data hold roughly 200,000 clones, with 65% to 85% observed a single time. The receptor comes from a man in his 60s in good health and CMV-seronegative. Sequencing was done on a sample of PBMCs. This chain uses TRBV2 with TRBJ2-3; 7 bases match TRBD2. The CDR3: CASKAGGTDTQYF. The CDR3 nucleotides read TGTGCCAGCAAGGCGGGGGGCACAGATACGCAGTATTTT.